The 4 T cell receptor beta chains in this list originate from one sample, sequenced in a study of regulatory T cells in long-lasting Graves disease. The sample's time point: newly diagnosed GD, antithyroid drugs for less than 3 months. After RNA was extracted from PBMCs, the TCR library was made from it. Arm-PCR with iRepertoire HTBI primers amplified the CDR3 regions for these TCR beta libraries. In TCRdb, the multiplex PCR reads were re-called with MiXCR into one record per CDR3 protein. The repertoire holds 620,000 or so distinct CDR3 sequences, 16% seen once, with 15% to 20% in the top ten. The sample was also linked to a second study, of T cells in Graves' hyperthyroidism and ophthalmopathy.

The source material was peripheral blood mononuclear cells (PBMCs), sampled at new diagnosis, from a patient treated with antithyroid drugs. These receptors were taken from a woman aged 30 to 39 with Graves disease.

At least ten counts were recorded for this clonotype. The chain combines TRBV3-1 with TRBJ2-1; the D is unclear. This CDR3 has 14 residues. In germline, CDR1 is LGHDT, CDR2 YNNKEL (reference sequence). V lost 2 bases and J lost 2, with 7 bases in between. The CDR3 region has the DNA TGTGCCAGCAGCCAAAGGGTGGCCTACAATGAGCAGTTCTTC. Encoded protein: CASSQRVAYNEQFF.

This clonotype has a count of ten or more. The rearrangement joins TRBV28 to TRBJ2-7; the D gene is possibly TRBD1 (6 bases). Per germline, CDR1 MDHEN and CDR2 SYDVKM. The V end lost 8 bases, the J end lost 1 base, and 12 bases lay between the germline ends. This CDR3 comprises 13 residues. The DNA of the CDR3 is TGTGCCAGCCGACGGACAGCGTCCTACGAGCAGTACTTC. Translation: CASRRTASYEQYF.

This clonotype occurred many times. CDR3 bases: TGTGCCAGCAGCCCCCTACCGGGGCCCACTGAAGCTTTCTTT. Protein sequence: CASSPLPGPTEAFF. The V and J genes are TRBV3-1 and TRBJ1-1; D is perhaps TRBD1 (5 bases). V was cut by 4 bases and J by 4 bases, with 13 bases left in between. Germline CDR1 and CDR2: LGHDT and YNNKEL (reference sequence). The CDR3 spans 14 residues.

The chain carries TRBV13 and TRBJ2-3, with 7 bases identical to TRBD1. Germline V gives CDR1 PRHDT, CDR2 FYEKMQ (reference sequence). V was clipped by 3 bases and J by 1 base; unmatched bases: 7. This CDR3 region has 16 residues. The CDR3 protein is CASSFLTGTGTDTQYF. For the CDR3, the DNA is TGTGCCAGCAGCTTTCTAACCGGGACAGGCACAGATACGCAGTATTTT.